Reported below is one T cell receptor (beta chain). There are 13 residues in the CDR3. Germline CDR1 and CDR2: MNHNY and SVGAGI (reference sequence). With V trimmed by 6 bases and J by 7 bases, 6 bases remained unmatched. The source of the sample is a study of T cell changes during pregnancy in multiple sclerosis. Only in-frame clones appear in the TCRdb table, and some are missing; sequencing was by immunoSEQ multiplex PCR. Seen here are about 53,000 clones, about 93% observed once, and the top ten hold about 0.5%. Specimen: CD4+ T cells from peripheral blood mononuclear cells, collected in the third trimester of pregnancy. The TCR sequence derives from a female donor with multiple sclerosis, enrolled in a pregnancy study. The chain couples TRBV6-6 to TRBJ2-1; 7 positions match TRBD1. DNA for the CDR3: TGTGCCAGCAGCCTGGGACAGACGAATGAGCAGTTCTTC. It codes for CASSLGQTNEQFF.